A single sample gave rise to the 18 T cell receptor beta chains below, sequenced in a study of blood T cell repertoires in COVID-19. Using immunoSEQ multiplex PCR, the repertoire was profiled, and TCRdb retains in-frame clones only, with some absent. Of approximately 170,000 clones in the sample, about four fifths are singletons; the top ten hold approximately 13%. The sample comprised peripheral blood. These receptors came from a man between 65 and 79 years old who had recovered from COVID-19.

The V call is TRBV29-1, the J call TRBJ2-1; 10 bases map to TRBD2. CDR3 length: 14 amino acids. J was trimmed by 5 bases and V by 7 bases; bases with no gene match: 8. CDR1 SQVTM and CDR2 ANQGSEA come from the germline V gene. The CDR3 DNA reads as TGCAGCGCCAAGAGGACTAGCGGAAACAATGAGCAGTTCTTC. Translating it yields CSAKRTSGNNEQFF.

This clone was seen just once. The chain links TRBV6-5 to TRBJ2-2, with TRBD1 matching over 9 bases. The V and J ends lost 5 bases and 4 bases, in that order; junction bases with no gene match: 5. Germline CDR1 and CDR2: MNHEY and SVGAGI. This CDR3 is built from 15 residues. The CDR3 region is CASSPQTGGTGELFF. The CDR3 DNA reads as TGTGCCAGCAGTCCTCAGACAGGGGGCACCGGGGAGCTGTTTTTT.

This chain joins TRBV5-4 and TRBJ2-1; 13 bases fit TRBD2. CDR1 and CDR2 from the germline V gene are SGHNT and YYREEE (reference sequence). The CDR3 extends over 15 amino acids. V lost 3 bases, J lost 8 bases, and 5 bases stayed unmatched. The DNA for the CDR3 is TGTGCCAGCAGCTCGAACGGACTAGCGGGAGATGAGCAGTTCTTC. Its translation: CASSSNGLAGDEQFF.

This clone was picked up a small number of times. The J gene is TRBJ1-3, the V gene TRBV7-9, with TRBD1 identical over 7 bases. V lost 10 bases and J lost 1; bases outside the gene matches: 1. From germline, CDR1 is SEHNR and CDR2 FQNEAQ (reference sequence). This CDR3 is 12 amino acids long. This chain's CDR3 is CAKTGSGNTIYF. DNA for the CDR3: TGTGCCAAGACAGGGTCTGGAAACACCATATATTTT.

V usage is TRBV7-9 and J usage is TRBJ2-7; 8 nucleotides align to TRBD2. The CDR3 covers 16 residues. In germline, CDR1 is SEHNR, CDR2 FQNEAQ (reference sequence). V gave up 5 bases and J gave up 0 bases; unmatched junction bases: 9. CDR3 in amino acids: CASSPRLAGFSYEQYF. The CDR3 DNA follows: TGTGCCAGCAGCCCTCGGCTAGCGGGCTTCTCCTACGAGCAGTACTTC.

The chain combines TRBV5-1 with TRBJ2-7; weak D call: TRBD1 (6 bases). In germline, CDR1 is SGHRS, CDR2 YFSETQ. This CDR3 has 16 amino acids. V lost 0 bases to trimming and J lost 0 bases, with 13 bases between them. The CDR3 bases are TGCGCCAGCAGCTTGGAGGGGGTGGGGAGCTCCTACGAGCAGTACTTC. It is translated as CASSLEGVGSSYEQYF. Based on the CDR3 plus reference TRBV5-1 and TRBJ2-7, the full variable domain is KAGVTQTPRYLIKTRGQQVTLSCSPISGHRSVSWYQQTPGQGLQFLFEYFSETQRNKGNFPGRFSGRQFSNSRSEMNVSTLELGDSALYLCASSLEGVGSSYEQYFGPGTRLTVT.

V usage is TRBV19 and J usage is TRBJ2-1; perhaps TRBD2 as D (6 bases). This CDR3 has 16 residues. The ends were cut back, 10 bases at V and 0 bases at J, with 19 bases in the middle. Germline lookup yields CDR1 LNHDA and CDR2 SQIVND (reference sequence). DNA for the CDR3: TGTGCCATCTCAAAGCGGACCGGGAGCTCCTACAATGAGCAGTTCTTC. Its protein product is CAISKRTGSSYNEQFF. Looking up the rest from reference TRBV19 and TRBJ2-1 gives the full variable domain: DGGITQSPKYLFRKEGQNVTLSCEQNLNHDAMYWYRQDPGQGLRLIYYSQIVNDFQKGDIAEGYSVSREKKESFPLTVTSAQKNPTAFYLCAISKRTGSSYNEQFFGPGTRLTVL.

This sequence joins TRBV5-1 and TRBJ2-3; the match to TRBD2 covers 8 bases. V was clipped by 5 bases and J by 2 bases; unmatched bases: 7. CDR1 is SGHRS, CDR2 YFSETQ, per germline. The CDR3 loop spans 15 amino acids. CDR3 coding DNA: TGCGCCAGCAGAATACTAGCGGCAACCACAGATACGCAGTATTTT. Its protein product is CASRILAATTDTQYF.

The DNA of the CDR3 is TGTGCCAGCAGACCTTCTAGCGCCACCGGGGAGCTGTTTTTT. Residues: CASRPSSATGELFF. The rearrangement joins TRBV27 to TRBJ2-2, with D perhaps TRBD2 (6 bases). From germline, CDR1 is MNHEY and CDR2 SMNVEV (reference sequence). V lost 6 bases and J 4 bases, leaving 12 bases between the germline ends. The CDR3 contains 14 residues.

The chain joins TRBV18 to TRBJ2-4, with a tentative D call TRBD1 (6 bases). The CDR3 is made up of 16 amino acids. Trimming shortened V by 2 bases and J by 3 bases, and 14 bases separated the two germline ends. Germline V lookup: CDR1 KGHSH, CDR2 LQKENI. The CDR3 loop reads CASSPFVRGDKNIQYF. CDR3 DNA: TGTGCCAGCTCACCATTCGTCAGGGGAGACAAAAACATTCAGTACTTC.

J is TRBJ2-5 and V is TRBV19; TRBD2 agrees at 7 bases. The J segment lost 4 bases and the V segment lost 3 bases, leaving 8 bases of the junction unmatched. Germline V lookup: CDR1 LNHDA, CDR2 SQIVND (reference sequence). The CDR3 runs 15 residues. The CDR3 DNA reads as TGTGCCAGTAGTATGTGGGGGGGTTGGGGAGAGACCCAGTACTTC. This gives the protein CASSMWGGWGETQYF. Full variable domain (outside the CDR3, taken from reference TRBV19 and TRBJ2-5): DGGITQSPKYLFRKEGQNVTLSCEQNLNHDAMYWYRQDPGQGLRLIYYSQIVNDFQKGDIAEGYSVSREKKESFPLTVTSAQKNPTAFYLCASSMWGGWGETQYFGPGTRLLVL.

This chain joins TRBV18 and TRBJ2-3; 14 nucleotides align to TRBD2. V gave up 6 bases and J gave up 5 bases; unmatched junction bases: 7. CDR1 and CDR2 from the germline V gene are KGHSH and LQKENI. The CDR3 has 16 amino acids. For the CDR3, the DNA is TGTGCCAGCTCGCTAAGGACTAGCGGGAGGCAAGATACGCAGTATTTT. This translates into CASSLRTSGRQDTQYF.

This sequence joins TRBV7-9 and TRBJ2-7; D is perhaps TRBD2 (5 bases). The CDR3 covers 14 residues. The germline gives CDR1 SEHNR, CDR2 FQNEAQ (reference sequence). The germline V and J ends were trimmed by 4 bases and 0 bases, with 10 bases remaining between them. CDR3 nucleotide sequence: TGTGCCAGCAGCTCGGACTCGAGCTCCTACGAGCAGTACTTC. It codes for CASSSDSSSYEQYF.

The V call is TRBV7-2, the J call TRBJ1-2; 7 bases agree with TRBD1. With V trimmed by 6 bases and J by 8 bases, 15 bases remained unmatched. Germline CDR1 and CDR2: SGHTA and FQGNSA. The CDR3 has 15 amino acids. CDR3 sequence (DNA): TGTGCCAGCAGGTTCGACAGGGCCTTCTCGGTCGGCTACACCTTC. Protein product: CASRFDRAFSVGYTF.

The chain combines TRBV23-1 with TRBJ1-4, with 8 bases that match TRBD1. TRBV23-1 is assigned to the ORF class and has an uncertain function. CDR3 length equals 18 residues. J was trimmed by 8 bases and V by 0 bases; bases with no gene match: 14. The CDR3 reads CASSQSWQGALRGEKLFF. The CDR3 nucleotides read TGCGCCAGCAGTCAATCGTGGCAGGGGGCCCTTAGGGGAGAAAAACTGTTTTTT.

The chain carries TRBV5-1 and TRBJ2-1; 12 nucleotides match TRBD2. CDR1 is SGHRS and CDR2 is YFSETQ in the germline V gene. J lost 4 bases, V lost 4 bases, and 18 bases had no gene match. This CDR3 has 20 amino acids. CDR3 protein: CASSRAPGTSGQTRYNEQFF. CDR3 in DNA: TGCGCCAGCAGCCGCGCGCCGGGGACTAGCGGGCAAACAAGATACAATGAGCAGTTCTTC.

This clone was seen many times. The V gene is TRBV7-9, the J gene TRBJ2-3, with 9 bases aligning to TRBD2. The V gene's germline CDR1 is SEHNR and CDR2 FQNEAQ (reference sequence). V shed 1 base and J 4 bases; nucleotides not matched to a gene: 3. This CDR3 spans 15 amino acids. For the CDR3, the DNA is TGTGCCAGCAGCTTAGGTAGCGGGAGTGCAGATACGCAGTATTTT. Amino acids: CASSLGSGSADTQYF.

The gene calls are TRBV6-2 or TRBV6-3 and TRBJ2-2, with D tentatively TRBD2 (5 bases). Between the trimmed V and J ends, which lost 7 bases and 6 bases, there was a span of 30 bases. Germline values: CDR1 MNHEY, CDR2 SVGEGT. This CDR3 spans 19 amino acids. The CDR3 coding sequence is TGTGCCAGCACCCCCCGGGGAAAGCCTCTACCATCAGTCGCCGGGGAGCTGTTTTTT. Translated: CASTPRGKPLPSVAGELFF.